This T cell receptor beta chain was retrieved from a study of regulatory T cells in long-lasting Graves disease. Building the TCR beta libraries relied on iRepertoire HTBI primers, and CDR3 regions underwent Arm-PCR. TCRdb re-called the multiplex PCR reads through MiXCR, storing one row per CDR3 protein. Of 390,000 or so distinct CDR3 sequences listed, 12% are singletons. Study observations and caveats: TRBV28, TRBJ1-2 and TRBJ2-5 emerged as the favored segments in persistent disease.

Regarding time point: newly diagnosed GD, antithyroid drugs for less than 3 months. Isolated PBMC RNA provided the starting material for the TCR library. Roughly 9 milliliters of peripheral blood were taken and placed in EDTA tubes. The CDR3 is made up of 18 amino acids. CDR1 and CDR2 (germline): SGHRS, YFSETQ. Trimming removed 2 bases at V and 8 bases at J, with 25 bases between. This clonotype was found many times. Its target is unknown. This sample also belongs to another study, concerning T cells in Graves' hyperthyroidism and ophthalmopathy.

Sample: peripheral blood mononuclear cells (PBMCs), taken at new diagnosis, from a patient treated with antithyroid drugs. The chain couples TRBV5-1 to TRBJ2-2; D might be TRBD1 or TRBD2, each matching 5 bases. The TCR sequence derives from a woman aged 18-29 years with Graves disease. The CDR3 DNA sequence: TGCGCCAGCAGCTTCTTTCTTTCCGGGACGGCCGCCAGTGGGGAGCTGTTTTTT. Protein sequence: CASSFFLSGTAASGELFF.